This T cell receptor beta chain was identified in a study of shared clonotypes between healthy human individuals. CD8 cells regarded as naive lacked CD45RO, were positively chosen for CCR7, and omitted terminally differentiated effector memory CD45RA+ cells. Caucasian adults living in Nashville, Tennessee, provided all samples. Sequencing used immunoSEQ multiplex PCR; TCRdb keeps in-frame clones, though not all of them. The top ten hold about 1.1% of the sample, which has millions of clones, approximately 95% seen once. With regard to this clone: Its cognate antigen is unknown.

Study results and limitations: Rarefaction curves obtained for sorted subsets showed sequencing incomplete despite large depth. Clonotype sharing among the donors was expected to vary with sequencing depth. A small donor pool kept down the genetic and exposure-history diversity that was represented.

Between the trimmed V and J ends, which lost 3 bases and 2 bases, there was a span of 11 bases. Germline V gives CDR1 LNHDA, CDR2 SQIVND (reference sequence). This CDR3 has 14 residues. The origin of this receptor is a man between 18 and 35 years old in good health. This chain links TRBV19 with TRBJ2-7; D not resolved. Sequenced sample: naive CD8+ T cells sorted from blood. The CDR3 spells CASSMTPGAYEQYF. CDR3 DNA sequence: TGTGCCAGTAGTATGACTCCTGGCGCCTACGAGCAGTACTTC.